Presented here are 28 T cell receptor beta chains from one specimen sequenced in a study of CD8 T cells in Susac syndrome. RNA amounts of roughly 0.45 to 1 ug underwent reverse transcription with random hexamers. TCRdb itself ran the immunoSEQ multiplex PCR reads through MiXCR, one entry per CDR3 protein. The table lists around 270,000 distinct CDR3 sequences, 89% of them singletons. The sample comprised CD8+ T cells from PBMCs. These receptors all come from a human donor with multiple sclerosis.

V is TRBV27 and J is TRBJ2-7, with a tentative D call TRBD1 (7 bases). This CDR3 has 14 residues. Trimming left V 3 bases short and J 5 bases short, with 14 bases between. Germline lookup yields CDR1 MNHEY and CDR2 SMNVEV (reference sequence). CDR3 loop: CASSFGGQFHEQYF. DNA of the CDR3: TGTGCCAGCAGTTTCGGGGGACAGTTCCACGAGCAGTACTTC.

The chain employs TRBV19 and TRBJ1-1; D unclear. The CDR3 is 12 residues long. Trimming took 3 bases from V and 4 from J, leaving 6 bases between them. Germline assignment: CDR1 LNHDA and CDR2 SQIVND (reference sequence). In DNA form, the CDR3 reads TGTGCCAGTAGTATTGGACTCACTGAAGCTTTCTTT. It encodes CASSIGLTEAFF.

The chain carries TRBV6-5 and TRBJ2-1, with TRBD2 matching over 7 bases. Losses at the gene ends were 3 bases for V and 7 bases for J; bases not matched to a gene: 3. Looked up from germline, CDR1 is MNHEY and CDR2 is SVGAGI. The CDR3 runs 13 residues. In DNA, the CDR3 is TGTGCCAGCAGTTATGGGGGAGGGAATGAGCAGTTCTTC. Amino acids: CASSYGGGNEQFF.

The chain uses TRBV7-6 and TRBJ1-1; D is unresolved. Between the trimmed V and J ends, which lost 6 bases and 1 base, there was a span of 12 bases. CDR1 and CDR2 from the germline V gene are SGHVS and FNYEAQ. The CDR3 covers 14 residues. The DNA for the CDR3 is TGTGCCAGCAGTGTCAGCGCCTCGAACACTGAAGCTTTCTTT. Its protein is CASSVSASNTEAFF.

V and J are TRBV24-1 and TRBJ2-5; possible D gene TRBD2, 5 bases. The CDR3 runs 18 residues. Per germline, CDR1 KGHDR and CDR2 SFDVKD. The V end was cut by 0 bases, the J end by 5 bases, with 21 bases between. This CDR3 is CATSDLVVSGSSGETQYF. In nucleotides, the CDR3 is TGTGCCACCAGTGATTTGGTGGTTTCGGGCAGCTCGGGGGAGACCCAGTACTTC.

The chain joins TRBV12-3 or TRBV12-4 to TRBJ2-1; D may be TRBD2 (5 bases). V lost 3 bases, J lost 7 bases, and 7 bases lay in between. This CDR3 spans 12 amino acids. CDR3 in DNA: TGTGCCAGCAGTTTGGCGGGTAATGAGCAGTTCTTC. It translates to CASSLAGNEQFF.

The rearrangement uses TRBV6-2 or TRBV6-3 and TRBJ2-7; 11 bases match TRBD1. CDR3 length: 17 residues. CDR1 is MNHEY and CDR2 is SVGEGT in the germline V gene. The V gene end was trimmed by 6 bases and the J gene end by 4 bases; junction bases not matched to a gene: 14. The CDR3 DNA sequence: TGTGCCAGCAGCCACCCCCGGGACAGGGGGACTCTTTACGAGCAGTACTTC. Amino acid sequence: CASSHPRDRGTLYEQYF.

The CDR3: CASSPSSGPKSYEQYF. CDR3 bases: TGTGCCAGCAGTCCGTCCTCCGGGCCTAAATCCTACGAGCAGTACTTC. The chain joins TRBV6-1 to TRBJ2-7; D gene unclear. Trimming took off 5 bases at V and 1 base at J, with 18 bases between the two ends. Germline V gives CDR1 MNHNS, CDR2 SASEGT. The CDR3 is 16 amino acids.

The chain links TRBV28 to TRBJ2-7; D possibly corresponds to TRBD2 (6 bases). The CDR3 length is 12 residues. Germline loops: CDR1 MDHEN, CDR2 SYDVKM. Deletions cut 6 bases from V and 4 bases from J, with 10 bases between. The CDR3 region has the DNA TGTGCCAGCAGCCGGGGGAGATACGAGCAGTACTTC. It specifies CASSRGRYEQYF.

This clonotype has just one count. This sequence joins TRBV30 and TRBJ1-1, with 7 positions matching TRBD1. Germline CDR1 and CDR2: GTSNPN and SVGIG (reference sequence). V was pared by 5 bases and J by 1 base, with 13 bases of the junction left unmatched. The CDR3 spans 16 residues. The CDR3, as DNA: TGTGCCTGGGGAGCGCAGACAGGGAAAAAGAACACTGAAGCTTTCTTT. Its protein is CAWGAQTGKKNTEAFF.

This chain joins TRBV4-3 and TRBJ2-7; 8 bases map to TRBD2. The CDR3 runs 18 residues. Germline V gene sequence: CDR1 LGHNA, CDR2 YSLEER. V was pared by 0 bases and J by 0 bases, with 10 bases of the junction left unmatched. CDR3 sequence (DNA): TGCGCCAGCAGCCAAGATATTTCCAGCGGGAGTACCTCCTACGAGCAGTACTTC. Amino acids: CASSQDISSGSTSYEQYF.

CDR3 in DNA: TGTGCCAGTAGTATGGGACAGCGCACGGGGAACACTGAAGCTTTCTTT. Translation: CASSMGQRTGNTEAFF. The rearrangement links TRBV19 to TRBJ1-1, with 7 bases lining up with TRBD1. V gave up 3 bases and J gave up 1 base; unmatched junction bases: 8. This CDR3 has 16 amino acids. Germline loops: CDR1 LNHDA, CDR2 SQIVND (reference sequence).

This clonotype was observed once. The genes are TRBV6-2 or TRBV6-3 and TRBJ2-5; D gene uncertain. CDR1 and CDR2 from the germline V gene are MNHEY and SVGEGT. The germline V and J ends were trimmed by 6 bases and 3 bases, with 14 bases remaining between them. CDR3 length equals 14 residues. The CDR3 DNA follows: TGTGCCAGCAGCTACATCCGCCAGGAAGAGACCCAGTACTTC. As protein: CASSYIRQEETQYF.

DNA for the CDR3: TGTGCCAGGGGTAACAGGGACCCCTTTTCCTACGAGCAGTACTTC. As protein: CARGNRDPFSYEQYF. The chain couples TRBV7-2 to TRBJ2-7, with D possibly matching TRBD1 (6 bases). Germline assignment: CDR1 SGHTA and CDR2 FQGNSA. The CDR3 is made up of 15 amino acids. Trimming shortened V by 9 bases and J by 1 base, and 19 bases separated the two germline ends.

The CDR3 DNA is TGTGCCAGCAGACCCCGACTAGGATCCGGGGAGCTGTTTTTT. As protein: CASRPRLGSGELFF. The rearrangement links TRBV7-9 to TRBJ2-2; weak D call: TRBD2 (6 bases). Trimming shortened V by 6 bases and J by 6 bases, and 14 bases separated the two germline ends. The CDR3 contains 14 residues. Germline V gene data show CDR1 as SEHNR and CDR2 as FQNEAQ (reference sequence). Together with reference TRBV7-9 and TRBJ2-2, the CDR3 gives the full variable domain: DTGVSQNPRHKITKRGQNVTFRCDPISEHNRLYWYRQTLGQGPEFLTYFQNEAQLEKSRLLSDRFSAERPKGSFSTLEIQRTEQGDSAMYLCASRPRLGSGELFFGEGSRLTVL.

V and J are TRBV19 and TRBJ2-2; D gene uncertain. CDR3 length equals 13 residues. The germline gives CDR1 LNHDA, CDR2 SQIVND (reference sequence). Trimming took 7 bases from V and 4 from J, leaving 10 bases between them. The CDR3 region is CASTNPPTGELFF. CDR3 bases: TGTGCCAGTACCAATCCCCCCACCGGGGAGCTGTTTTTT.

The chain combines TRBV15 with TRBJ1-3; 9 nucleotides match TRBD1. V was clipped by 8 bases and J by 4 bases; unmatched bases: 6. CDR1 and CDR2 from the germline V gene are LNHNV and YYDKDF (reference sequence). This CDR3 region has 14 residues. CDR3 sequence reads: CATAGQGTGNTIYF. In DNA form, the CDR3 reads TGTGCCACCGCGGGACAGGGTACAGGAAACACCATATATTTT. Drawing the rest from reference TRBV15 and TRBJ1-3, the complete variable domain is DAMVIQNPRYQVTQFGKPVTLSCSQTLNHNVMYWYQQKSSQAPKLLFHYYDKDFNNEADTPDNFQSRRPNTSFCFLDIRSPGLGDTAMYLCATAGQGTGNTIYFGEGSWLTVV.

Worth noting for this clonotype: A read error may produce the germline difference seen at one junction end. The J gene is TRBJ2-7, the V gene TRBV27, with D unclear. From germline, CDR1 is MNHEY and CDR2 SMNVEV (reference sequence). The CDR3 is 16 amino acids. The CDR3 here is CASSLSGSYPAYGQYF. DNA of the CDR3: TGTGCCAGCAGTTTATCAGGGTCCTATCCGGCCTACGGGCAGTACTTC.

The genes are TRBV4-3 and TRBJ2-1; no firm D call. V lost 5 bases, J lost 9 bases, and 8 bases lay in between. CDR3 length: 11 amino acids. Germline assignment: CDR1 LGHNA and CDR2 YSLEER. The CDR3 region is CASSARSEQFF. CDR3 nucleotide sequence: TGCGCCAGCAGCGCGCGTAGTGAGCAGTTCTTC.

The chain has TRBV11-2 and TRBJ1-1; D is possibly TRBD1 (5 bases). V gave up 0 bases and J gave up 3 bases, with 17 bases separating them. The CDR3 covers 17 residues. Per the germline V gene, CDR1 is SGHAT and CDR2 is FQNNGV. The CDR3 region is CASSLEGRDFGDTEAFF. CDR3 nucleotides: TGTGCCAGCAGCTTAGAGGGCAGGGATTTTGGGGACACTGAAGCTTTCTTT.

This CDR3 reads CSVSGTGVYEQYF. The CDR3, as DNA: TGCAGCGTTTCCGGGACAGGGGTGTACGAGCAGTACTTC. This chain joins TRBV29-1 and TRBJ2-7; 10 nucleotides match TRBD1. The CDR3 has 13 residues. The junction had 5 bases not matched to a gene; V was cut back by 5 bases and J by 4 bases. In germline, CDR1 is SQVTM, CDR2 ANQGSEA.

This CDR3 is CASSLASRTHTYEQYF. The CDR3 bases are TGTGCCAGCAGCTTAGCATCGCGGACTCACACCTACGAGCAGTACTTC. The gene calls are TRBV11-1 and TRBJ2-7, with D possibly TRBD2 on 5 matching bases. The germline gives CDR1 SGHAT, CDR2 FQDESV (reference sequence). V lost 0 bases, J lost 2 bases, and 14 bases lay in between. CDR3 size: 16 residues.

The genes are TRBV5-1 and TRBJ2-1; D might be TRBD1 or TRBD2, each matching 6 bases. Germline-derived CDR1 and CDR2 are SGHRS and YFSETQ. Trimming left V 3 bases short and J 8 bases short, with 15 bases between. The CDR3 has 14 amino acids. The chain's CDR3 is CASSWRIGGDEQFF. For the CDR3, the DNA is TGCGCCAGCAGCTGGAGGATCGGGGGCGATGAGCAGTTCTTC.

The chain couples TRBV30 to TRBJ1-1; D not resolved. Germline V gene data show CDR1 as GTSNPN and CDR2 as SVGIG (reference sequence). V was cut by 3 bases and J by 3 bases, with 11 bases left in between. The CDR3 length is 13 residues. CDR3: CAWRPGAYTEAFF. The CDR3 DNA sequence: TGTGCCTGGAGGCCGGGAGCGTACACTGAAGCTTTCTTT.

The CDR3 here is CASSREGPNEQFF. CDR3 nucleotides: TGTGCCAGCAGCCGCGAGGGGCCCAATGAGCAGTTCTTC. The V call is TRBV7-9, the J call TRBJ2-1; tentatively, D is TRBD1 or TRBD2 (5 bases each). The CDR3 totals 13 residues. V gave up 5 bases and J gave up 6 bases, with 11 bases separating them. Germline values: CDR1 SEHNR, CDR2 FQNEAQ (reference sequence).

In this sample, this clonotype turned up once. The gene calls are TRBV25-1 and TRBJ2-7, with D unresolved. Trimming removed 3 bases from V and 0 bases from J, with 9 bases in between. CDR1 is MGHDK and CDR2 is SYGVNS in the germline V gene. The CDR3 has 14 amino acids. Written as DNA, the CDR3 is TGTGCCAGCAGTGATCGGGCGCACTCCTACGAGCAGTACTTC. Protein sequence: CASSDRAHSYEQYF.

V usage is TRBV19 and J usage is TRBJ2-1; D ambiguous. The CDR3 contains 12 residues. V was cut by 3 bases and J by 5 bases, with 5 bases left in between. CDR1 is LNHDA and CDR2 is SQIVND in the germline V gene (reference sequence). The CDR3, as DNA: TGTGCCAGTAGTATCTATCACAATGAGCAGTTCTTC. The encoded protein is CASSIYHNEQFF.

The chain recombines TRBV27 with TRBJ2-7; D might be TRBD2 (7 bases). This CDR3 spans 13 amino acids. The germline V gene encodes CDR1 MNHEY and CDR2 SMNVEV (reference sequence). V was pared by 3 bases and J by 5 bases, with 11 bases between. The CDR3 reads CASSFGGPDEQYF. CDR3 coding DNA: TGTGCCAGCAGTTTCGGGGGGCCCGACGAGCAGTACTTC.